The source of this T cell receptor beta chain is a study of spatial heterogeneity in lung cancer. Study details: Unique TCR and UMI combinations averaged more than ten appearances each in raw reads. General study results and limits: One measure, the expanded intratumoral alpha and beta TCR count, tracked tumor mutation counts. Among tumor T cells, estimated coverage was roughly 7% for alpha chains and around 14% for beta chains. There was tracking of ubiquitous and regional nonsynonymous mutations by the respective counts of ubiquitous and regional expanded TCRs.

MiXCR, run by TCRdb on the 5' RACE reads, gives a single entry per CDR3 protein. The table lists about 27,000 distinct CDR3 sequences, 7.1% of them singletons. Time point noted: sample taken at primary tumor resection. Donors were roughly 72 untreated early-stage non-small cell lung cancer patients. This clonotype was observed at least ten times. Antigen unknown. The CDR3 is made up of 14 amino acids. Deletions cut 5 bases from V and 1 base from J, with 11 bases between. Per the germline V gene, CDR1 is SEHNR and CDR2 is FQNEAQ (reference sequence). The sequence derives from a male donor with early-stage non-small cell lung cancer. The chain joins TRBV7-9 to TRBJ1-1; D may be TRBD1 (6 bases). The input for sequencing was lung tumor tissue, taken at surgery. The CDR3 loop is CASSPQTGNTEAFF. CDR3 DNA sequence: TGTGCCAGCAGCCCCCAGACAGGGAACACTGAAGCTTTCTTT.